The T cell receptor beta chain under discussion was sequenced for a study of human T cells and chemical hapten exposure. CDR1 is SGHTA, CDR2 FQGNSA, per germline. The CDR3 contains 15 residues. V lost 5 bases and J lost 2; bases outside the gene matches: 7. This clonotype showed up just a few times. Time point: pre-sensitization, week 0. Indicated treatment: therapeutic diphenylcyclopropenone sensitization with weekly scalp DPC. In the library, unique molecular identifiers were attached to individual cDNA molecules. TCRdb analysed the RACE reads with MiXCR anew, one entry per CDR3 protein. The sample yields about 260,000 distinct CDR3 sequences, 7.5% to 10% seen once.

This TCR was recovered from a woman between 40 and 50 years old with alopecia areata. Some clones in this sample may be carry-over from other donors' samples. Sequencing was performed on whole blood, taken in connection with sensitization to the hapten diphenylcyclopropenone (DPC). The V and J genes are TRBV7-2 and TRBJ2-5; 8 nucleotides agree with TRBD2. The CDR3 loop is CASSPVTSVQETQYF. The DNA for the CDR3 is TGTGCCAGCAGCCCCGTGACTAGCGTTCAAGAGACCCAGTACTTC.